Sequencing of this T cell receptor (beta chain) was carried out in a study of blood T cell repertoires in COVID-19. Method: immunoSEQ multiplex PCR; TCRdb's copy keeps in-frame clones and lacks some. The sample consists of approximately 170,000 clones, 80% to 90% of them appearing once. The CDR3 spans 16 residues. Trimming pared 5 bases from V and 4 bases from J, leaving 18 bases between. Germline V gene data show CDR1 as KGHSH and CDR2 as LQKENI. This TCR came from a woman at least 80 years old with acute or convalescent COVID-19. The chain is built from TRBV18 and TRBJ1-3; tentatively, D is TRBD1 (6 bases). The sequenced sample was peripheral blood. This CDR3 reads CASSTGTPSSGNTIYF. Here the CDR3 DNA reads TGTGCCAGCTCAACCGGGACACCCAGCTCCGGAAACACCATATATTTT.